Shown below are 23 T cell receptor beta chains from a single sample sequenced in a study of neurological immune-mediated disorders (dated by TCRdb to the late 2010s). Library preparation was by 5' RACE. Instrument used: Illumina HiSeq 2500. TCRdb's own reprocessing of the public reads used fastp at Q25 and MiXCR and kept productive beta chains. Rows with one shared CDR3 protein collapse into an entry with the most common genes and DNA. For this sample there are about 59,000 distinct CDR3 sequences; roughly 13% appear just once. The top ten constitute about 10% of the sample. The sequencing sample was made of PBMCs. The receptors were gathered from an older woman with HTLV-1-associated myelopathy (HAM/TSP).

The table lists this clonotype with many counts. The chain has TRBV6-5 and TRBJ2-5; D not certain. Trimming left V 4 bases short and J 1 base short, with 13 bases between. This CDR3 has 15 amino acids. Germline V CDR1 and CDR2: MNHEY, SVGAGI. CDR3 bases: TGTGCCAGCAGTTTCACTTCACCGATCCAAGAGACCCAGTACTTC. Translating gives CASSFTSPIQETQYF.

This clonotype was counted between two and nine times. CDR3 loop: CSVKGTEGPDTQYF. The CDR3 DNA is TGCAGCGTGAAGGGAACCGAGGGGCCAGATACGCAGTATTTT. The rearrangement uses TRBV29-1 and TRBJ2-3; D may be TRBD1 or TRBD2 (5 bases each). CDR1 is SQVTM and CDR2 is ANQGSEA in the germline V gene. V was trimmed by 6 bases and J by 4 bases, leaving 17 bases between them. The CDR3 covers 14 residues.

This clonotype turned up a few times. The genes are TRBV19 and TRBJ2-1; TRBD1 or TRBD2 may be the D gene (5 bases each). Germline CDR1 LNHDA, CDR2 SQIVND (reference sequence). V shed 5 bases and J shed 7 bases, with 18 bases lying between them. CDR3 size: 15 residues. This chain's CDR3 is CASSVGPLEGNEQFF. For the CDR3, the DNA is TGTGCCAGTAGTGTGGGACCTCTCGAAGGAAATGAGCAGTTCTTC.

The chain couples TRBV7-2 to TRBJ2-2; TRBD1 matches 10 bases. Germline values: CDR1 SGHTA, CDR2 FQGNSA. With 7 bases clipped from V and 4 bases from J, the junction kept 9 bases outside the gene matches. The CDR3 loop spans 16 amino acids. The CDR3 is CASIKSGTGATGELFF. The CDR3 region has the DNA TGTGCCAGCATAAAGTCCGGGACAGGGGCCACCGGGGAGCTGTTTTTT.

This chain uses TRBV20-1 with TRBJ2-5; TRBD2 agrees at 7 bases. CDR3 size: 19 residues. The germline CDR1 and CDR2 sequences are DFQATT and SNEGSKA (reference sequence). The V and J ends lost 0 bases and 4 bases, in that order; junction bases with no gene match: 20. The DNA for the CDR3 is TGCAGTGCTAGAGATAACCAGACTAGCAGGAGGTCGTTACGAGAGACCCAGTACTTC. Its translation: CSARDNQTSRRSLRETQYF.

In its sample, this clonotype was seen many times. V and J are TRBV12-3 or TRBV12-4 and TRBJ2-1, with TRBD2 matching 9 bases. This CDR3 region has 16 residues. The J segment lost 0 bases and the V segment lost 7 bases, leaving 7 bases of the junction unmatched. CDR3 in amino acids: CASTPLAGSSYNEQFF. The CDR3, as DNA: TGTGCCAGCACCCCGCTAGCGGGGAGCTCCTACAATGAGCAGTTCTTC.

This clonotype was detected many times. V usage is TRBV5-1 and J usage is TRBJ2-1; D is possibly TRBD2 (6 bases). Germline-derived CDR1 and CDR2 are SGHRS and YFSETQ. This CDR3 comprises 15 residues. The V gene lost 5 bases and the J gene lost 3 bases, with 15 bases spanning the gap. The CDR3 loop reads CASSGGRTSYNEQFF. CDR3 nucleotides: TGCGCCAGCAGTGGGGGGAGAACGAGCTACAATGAGCAGTTCTTC.

There are many counts of this clonotype. This chain uses TRBV29-1 with TRBJ1-1; D remains unclear. Germline V gives CDR1 SQVTM, CDR2 ANQGSEA. The CDR3 is 13 amino acids. V lost 4 bases and J 0 bases, leaving 9 bases between the germline ends. The CDR3 sequence is CSVGQTMNTEAFF. The CDR3 coding sequence is TGCAGCGTTGGGCAGACCATGAACACTGAAGCTTTCTTT.

This clonotype was detected many times. V gene TRBV5-1 combines with J gene TRBJ2-7; D tentatively fits TRBD1 or TRBD2 (5 bases each). The CDR3 loop spans 14 amino acids. V lost 1 base and J lost 5, with 13 bases in between. The V gene's germline CDR1 is SGHRS and CDR2 YFSETQ. The chain's CDR3 is CASSLRSRDHEQYF. CDR3 nucleotides: TGCGCCAGCAGCTTGAGATCCAGGGACCACGAGCAGTACTTC.

The J gene is TRBJ2-1, the V gene TRBV20-1, with D unresolved. Germline CDR1 DFQATT, CDR2 SNEGSKA (reference sequence). The CDR3 is made up of 13 amino acids. CDR3 protein: CSMHSGPYNEQFF. CDR3 in DNA: TGCAGCATGCATAGTGGGCCCTACAATGAGCAGTTCTTC.

This clonotype has ten or more counts. V is TRBV27 and J is TRBJ2-1; D gene uncertain. The CDR3 has 14 amino acids. Germline CDR1 and CDR2: MNHEY and SMNVEV (reference sequence). The V end was cut by 2 bases, the J end by 4 bases, with 9 bases between. The CDR3 DNA sequence: TGTGCCAGCAGTTTACCGGACCGATACAATGAGCAGTTCTTC. The encoded protein is CASSLPDRYNEQFF.

This clonotype was counted ten times or more. The CDR3 is CASSVDPTTYNEQFF. CDR3 nucleotides: TGTGCCAGCAGTGTTGACCCAACCACATACAATGAGCAGTTCTTC. This chain uses TRBV6-4 with TRBJ2-1; the D is unclear. Trimming stripped 4 bases from V and 4 bases from J, with 14 bases between. CDR1 is MRHNA and CDR2 is SNTAGT in the germline V gene. The CDR3 runs 15 residues.

This clonotype has at least ten counts. CDR3 nucleotide sequence: TGCGCCAGCAGCCAATTGACAGAGTATGGCTACACCTTC. This sequence encodes CASSQLTEYGYTF. The V gene is TRBV4-1, the J gene TRBJ1-2; D perhaps matches TRBD1 (5 bases). The length of the CDR3 is 13 residues. The V gene's germline CDR1 is MGHRA and CDR2 YSYEKL. Trimming stripped 2 bases from V and 5 bases from J, with 9 bases between.

The table lists this clonotype with many counts. This sequence joins TRBV7-8 and TRBJ2-5, with D perhaps being TRBD1 or TRBD2 (7 bases each). The CDR3 covers 15 residues. V was cut by 1 base and J by 4 bases, with 13 bases left in between. The germline gives CDR1 SGHVS, CDR2 FQNEAQ. Written as DNA, the CDR3 is TGTGCCAGCAGCTTAGTTCCAGGGGGGGGAGAGACCCAGTACTTC. Its translation is CASSLVPGGGETQYF.

CDR3 loop: CASFKVLTDTQYF. DNA of the CDR3: TGTGCCAGTTTTAAGGTTCTCACAGATACGCAGTATTTT. The chain uses TRBV27 and TRBJ2-3; the D is unclear. The CDR3 is made up of 13 amino acids. Germline lookup yields CDR1 MNHEY and CDR2 SMNVEV (reference sequence). V shed 9 bases and J shed 2 bases, with 12 bases lying between them.

At least ten counts were recorded for this clonotype. The rearrangement joins TRBV5-1 to TRBJ2-3; D is ambiguous. V was pared by 4 bases and J by 0 bases, with 9 bases between. The CDR3 has 14 amino acids. Germline V CDR1 and CDR2: SGHRS, YFSETQ. The CDR3 reads CASSTQPSTDTQYF. CDR3 in DNA: TGCGCCAGCAGCACCCAACCTAGCACAGATACGCAGTATTTT.

This clonotype was seen ten or more times. A junction boundary mismatches the germline segment, possibly from a read error. The genes are TRBV5-1 and TRBJ2-1, with a tentative D call TRBD2 (6 bases). Germline-derived CDR1 and CDR2 are SGHRS and YFSETQ. The CDR3 is 13 amino acids. CDR3 coding DNA: TGCGCCAGCAGCCTTAAATCCGGGACTTCTATTTACTTC. Protein: CASSLKSGTSIYF.

This clonotype was observed many times. J is TRBJ2-1 and V is TRBV10-1; TRBD2 agrees at 15 bases. CDR1 WNHNN and CDR2 SYGVQD come from the germline V gene (reference sequence). CDR3 length: 16 residues. V shed 7 bases and J 8 bases; nucleotides not matched to a gene: 9. The CDR3 spells CASNWTSGRALDEQFF. Written as DNA, the CDR3 is TGCGCCAGCAATTGGACTAGCGGGAGGGCCTTAGATGAGCAGTTCTTC.

This clonotype has at least ten counts. This rearrangement joins TRBV4-1 to TRBJ2-4; D perhaps matches TRBD1 (6 bases). V was pared by 1 base and J by 4 bases, with 14 bases between. This CDR3 is 16 amino acids long. The germline CDR1 and CDR2 sequences are MGHRA and YSYEKL. The CDR3 reads CASSQGLVGQKNIQYF. The CDR3 DNA reads as TGCGCCAGCAGCCAAGGGTTGGTTGGACAGAAAAACATTCAGTACTTC.

This clonotype was detected a few times. This rearrangement joins TRBV5-5 to TRBJ1-4; D unclear. CDR3 size: 19 residues. V was cut by 4 bases and J by 2 bases, with 24 bases left in between. Germline CDR1 is SGHKS and CDR2 is YYEKEE (reference sequence). The CDR3, as DNA: TGTGCCAGCAGCCGGTTACATCCCGGAGATTTGGTCACTAATGAAAAACTGTTTTTT. It codes for CASSRLHPGDLVTNEKLFF.

V usage is TRBV28 and J usage is TRBJ2-2, with D possibly matching TRBD2 (6 bases). This CDR3 contains 14 residues. Germline V gives CDR1 MDHEN, CDR2 SYDVKM. With 2 bases removed from V and 4 bases from J, the gap between germline ends came to 8 bases. CDR3 loop: CASSLGGITGELFF. The CDR3 coding sequence is TGTGCCAGCAGTTTAGGAGGGATCACCGGGGAGCTGTTTTTT.

This clonotype was seen many times. V gene TRBV4-2 combines with J gene TRBJ2-4; D not certain. The CDR3 loop spans 12 amino acids. The V end was cut by 0 bases, the J end by 5 bases, with 2 bases between. Per the germline V gene, CDR1 is LGHNA and CDR2 is YNFKEQ. The CDR3 is CASSQEQNIQYF. The CDR3 DNA follows: TGTGCCAGCAGCCAAGAACAAAACATTCAGTACTTC.

This clonotype was recorded at least ten times. J is TRBJ1-4 and V is TRBV20-1; tentatively, D is TRBD1 (6 bases). The CDR3 runs to 13 residues. The germline gives CDR1 DFQATT, CDR2 SNEGSKA (reference sequence). Between the trimmed V and J ends, which lost 3 bases and 8 bases, there was a span of 13 bases. The CDR3 reads CSARSTGGEKLFF. The CDR3 region has the DNA TGCAGTGCTAGGAGCACGGGGGGCGAAAAACTGTTTTTT.